This entry lists 32 T cell receptor beta chains sequenced from one sample in a study of T cell changes during pregnancy in multiple sclerosis. Only in-frame clones appear in the TCRdb table, and some are missing; sequencing was by immunoSEQ multiplex PCR. The data show some 130,000 clones, with about 95% seen just once and roughly 0.45% held by the top ten. The sample was peripheral blood, taken after pregnancy. The receptors come from a female donor with multiple sclerosis, enrolled in a pregnancy study.

This clone was seen a few times. Different DNA sequences within this sample yield the same CDR3. The chain has TRBV30 and TRBJ1-1; TRBD1 matches 8 bases. Germline loops: CDR1 GTSNPN, CDR2 SVGIG (reference sequence). The V and J ends lost 2 bases and 0 bases, in that order; junction bases with no gene match: 2. The CDR3 totals 14 residues. In nucleotides, the CDR3 is TGTGCCTGGAGTCCGGGACAGGTGAACACTGAAGCTTTCTTT. Translation gives CAWSPGQVNTEAFF.

V gene TRBV4-2 combines with J gene TRBJ2-1; D possibly corresponds to TRBD2 (6 bases). V was trimmed by 0 bases and J by 3 bases, leaving 9 bases between them. The CDR3 covers 15 residues. Germline values: CDR1 LGHNA, CDR2 YNFKEQ. CDR3: CASSQDRGDYNEQFF. The CDR3 DNA reads TGTGCCAGCAGCCAAGATCGCGGGGACTACAATGAGCAGTTCTTC.

The chain uses TRBV4-1 and TRBJ2-1; 11 positions match TRBD2. V gave up 3 bases and J gave up 4 bases; unmatched junction bases: 5. The germline V gene has CDR1 MGHRA and CDR2 YSYEKL. The CDR3 extends over 16 amino acids. CDR3 bases: TGCGCCAGCAGCCACCCCGGGACTAGCGGTTACAATGAGCAGTTCTTC. This encodes CASSHPGTSGYNEQFF.

This chain connects TRBV5-4 to TRBJ2-7; D remains ambiguous. V dropped 1 base and J dropped 6 bases, with 14 bases sitting between them. The CDR3 extends over 14 amino acids. The germline gives CDR1 SGHNT, CDR2 YYREEE (reference sequence). The CDR3 coding sequence is TGTGCCAGCAGCTTGCGTGACAACCCCTCCGAGCAGTACTTC. As protein: CASSLRDNPSEQYF.

V is TRBV27 and J is TRBJ2-2; D unclear. Germline CDR1 MNHEY, CDR2 SMNVEV (reference sequence). V was clipped by 4 bases and J by 7 bases, with 10 bases between them. The CDR3 is 13 amino acids. CDR3 sequence reads: CASSSFTGGELFF. The CDR3 nucleotides read TGTGCCAGCAGTTCCTTCACTGGCGGGGAGCTGTTTTTT.

The chain couples TRBV4-1 to TRBJ2-7, with 9 nucleotides matching TRBD1. The CDR3 runs 16 residues. The V segment lost 1 base and the J segment 9 bases; nucleotides outside the gene matches: 13. The germline V gene encodes CDR1 MGHRA and CDR2 YSYEKL. The CDR3 protein is CASSQVAGQGPEGQYF. CDR3 nucleotides: TGCGCCAGCAGCCAAGTCGCAGGACAGGGGCCTGAAGGGCAGTACTTC.

This clone has only one observation. This chain links TRBV5-1 with TRBJ1-1; maybe TRBD1 (5 bases). Germline V gene data show CDR1 as SGHRS and CDR2 as YFSETQ. V was shortened by 4 bases and J by 0 bases, with 10 bases between the two germline ends. The CDR3 is made up of 14 amino acids. As DNA, the CDR3 is TGCGCCAGCAGCGGCGGGACGGTGAACACTGAAGCTTTCTTT. It specifies CASSGGTVNTEAFF.

This clone was picked up one time. The gene calls are TRBV28 and TRBJ2-7; a possible D gene is TRBD1 (6 bases). Deletions cut 4 bases from V and 1 base from J, with 14 bases between. Germline V gene sequence: CDR1 MDHEN, CDR2 SYDVKM. The CDR3 runs to 15 residues. CDR3 nucleotides: TGTGCCAGCAGTTCCCGAAATGACAGGTCCTACGAGCAGTACTTC. This translates into CASSSRNDRSYEQYF.

The J gene is TRBJ2-6, the V gene TRBV30; D ambiguous. V dropped 4 bases and J dropped 7 bases, with 17 bases sitting between them. Germline V gives CDR1 GTSNPN, CDR2 SVGIG (reference sequence). The CDR3 runs 15 residues. The CDR3 spells CAWTLSASRANVLTF. The CDR3, as DNA: TGTGCCTGGACCCTAAGCGCGTCTCGAGCCAACGTCCTGACTTTC.

The chain recombines TRBV6-6 with TRBJ2-7; D possibly corresponds to TRBD1 (5 bases). V lost 5 bases to trimming and J lost 4 bases, with 9 bases between them. This CDR3 is 12 amino acids long. Germline loops: CDR1 MNHNY, CDR2 SVGAGI (reference sequence). The CDR3, as DNA: TGTGCCAGCAGTCAAAGACAGTACGAGCAGTACTTC. This encodes CASSQRQYEQYF.

This chain connects TRBV10-3 to TRBJ2-7; TRBD2 might be the D (5 bases). Trimming took 4 bases from V and 3 from J, leaving 13 bases between them. Germline V gene sequence: CDR1 ENHRY, CDR2 SYGVKD. The CDR3 contains 14 residues. The CDR3 DNA reads TGTGCCATCAGTGCCGGGAATTCATACTACGAGCAGTACTTC. It yields the protein CAISAGNSYYEQYF.

The chain recombines TRBV5-1 with TRBJ2-7, with 7 bases identical to TRBD2. V was clipped by 3 bases and J by 2 bases; unmatched bases: 11. The germline CDR1 and CDR2 sequences are SGHRS and YFSETQ. The CDR3 has 16 amino acids. The DNA of the CDR3 is TGCGCCAGCAGCTCTATGGGGAGGGGCCCCACCTACGAGCAGTACTTC. Its translation: CASSSMGRGPTYEQYF.

As regards this clone: The junction does not match germline at one end; this may be a read error. This chain connects TRBV6-1 to TRBJ2-3; 10 bases fit TRBD2. The CDR3 loop spans 18 amino acids. Per the germline V gene, CDR1 is MNHNS and CDR2 is SASEGT. The CDR3 DNA sequence: TGTGCCAGCACTGAAGAAGGAAGACTAGCGGGCTACACAGATACGCAGTATTTT. It specifies CASTEEGRLAGYTDTQYF.

The chain uses TRBV7-9 and TRBJ2-7; D is possibly TRBD2 (7 bases). This CDR3 has 14 amino acids. V was cut by 1 base and J by 6 bases, with 13 bases left in between. In germline, CDR1 is SEHNR, CDR2 FQNEAQ (reference sequence). The CDR3 spells CASSLVGGGGEQYF. The CDR3, as DNA: TGTGCCAGCAGCTTAGTAGGGGGGGGAGGCGAGCAGTACTTC.

V and J are TRBV5-1 and TRBJ2-7; the D gene is possibly TRBD1 (6 bases). Germline V CDR1 and CDR2: SGHRS, YFSETQ. This CDR3 has 14 amino acids. The V gene lost 4 bases and the J gene lost 0 bases, with 11 bases spanning the gap. The DNA for the CDR3 is TGCGCCAGCAGCCTGGACAGAAACTCCTACGAGCAGTACTTC. Its translation is CASSLDRNSYEQYF.

V usage is TRBV6-5 and J usage is TRBJ2-7; 11 nucleotides agree with TRBD1. The junction had 3 bases not matched to a gene; V was cut back by 6 bases and J by 5 bases. CDR3 length: 13 residues. From germline, CDR1 is MNHEY and CDR2 SVGAGI. This CDR3 is CASRGQGAHEQYF. DNA for the CDR3: TGTGCCAGCAGAGGACAGGGGGCGCACGAGCAGTACTTC.

V gene TRBV5-1 combines with J gene TRBJ2-7; a possible D gene is TRBD2 (6 bases). The CDR3 is 15 amino acids. Germline assignment: CDR1 SGHRS and CDR2 YFSETQ. Trimming took 5 bases from V and 0 from J, leaving 15 bases between them. This chain's CDR3 is CASRIGLPSSYEQYF. CDR3 nucleotide sequence: TGCGCCAGCAGGATAGGACTACCGAGCTCCTACGAGCAGTACTTC. Full variable domain (missing parts from reference TRBV5-1 and TRBJ2-7): KAGVTQTPRYLIKTRGQQVTLSCSPISGHRSVSWYQQTPGQGLQFLFEYFSETQRNKGNFPGRFSGRQFSNSRSEMNVSTLELGDSALYLCASRIGLPSSYEQYFGPGTRLTVT.

The chain has TRBV7-9 and TRBJ1-2, with D perhaps TRBD1 (5 bases). V lost 2 bases to trimming and J lost 2 bases, with 6 bases between them. The germline V gene encodes CDR1 SEHNR and CDR2 FQNEAQ (reference sequence). There are 13 residues in the CDR3. CDR3 in DNA: TGTGCCAGCAGCTTAAACAGGAACTATGGCTACACCTTC. The encoded protein is CASSLNRNYGYTF.

The V call is TRBV2, the J call TRBJ2-7; tentative D call: TRBD1 (6 bases). Germline V lookup: CDR1 SNHLY, CDR2 FYNNEI. There are 14 residues in the CDR3. The ends were cut back, 4 bases at V and 7 bases at J, with 17 bases in the middle. The CDR3 DNA is TGTGCCAGCAGTGCGGAGCAGGGGCCTGGTGAGCAGTACTTC. Protein product: CASSAEQGPGEQYF.

The rearrangement joins TRBV4-1 to TRBJ1-5, with D possibly TRBD1 on 6 matching bases. Per germline, CDR1 MGHRA and CDR2 YSYEKL. V gave up 1 base and J gave up 7 bases, with 14 bases separating them. The CDR3 covers 15 residues. Here the CDR3 reads CASSQGHLRGQPQHF. The CDR3, as DNA: TGCGCCAGCAGCCAAGGCCACCTGAGGGGGCAGCCCCAGCATTTT.

V and J are TRBV9 and TRBJ2-2; 7 nucleotides agree with TRBD2. The germline V gene has CDR1 SGDLS and CDR2 YYNGEE. The CDR3 extends over 16 amino acids. J gave up 1 base and V 1 base, and 4 bases lay outside the gene matches. Here the CDR3 DNA reads TGTGCCAGCAGCGTACGAGGCGGGGGGAACACCGGGGAGCTGTTTTTT. Protein sequence: CASSVRGGGNTGELFF.

This clone has only one observation. The rearrangement joins TRBV18 to TRBJ2-2, with D possibly being TRBD1 (7 bases). The CDR3 covers 15 residues. Trimming cost V 1 base and J 6 bases, with 12 bases left between them. The germline gives CDR1 KGHSH, CDR2 LQKENI. The CDR3 DNA is TGTGCCAGCTCACCACTACAGGGGACTGCCGGGGAGCTGTTTTTT. Protein: CASSPLQGTAGELFF.

This clone has just a few counts. The chain couples TRBV4-2 to TRBJ1-2, with a weak D call TRBD1 (5 bases). Germline CDR1 reads LGHNA; CDR2 reads YNFKEQ. The CDR3 is made up of 12 amino acids. V lost 1 base and J lost 6, with 6 bases in between. The CDR3 coding sequence is TGTGCCAGCAGCCAAGCGGACAATGGCTACACCTTC. Its protein product is CASSQADNGYTF.

The genes are TRBV6-6 and TRBJ2-2; 10 bases are a match to TRBD2. This CDR3 has 14 amino acids. From germline, CDR1 is MNHNY and CDR2 SVGAGI (reference sequence). V lost 6 bases, J lost 5 bases, and 3 bases stayed unmatched. CDR3 residues: CASRGLAHTGELFF. The CDR3 nucleotides read TGTGCCAGCAGGGGACTAGCGCATACCGGGGAGCTGTTTTTT.

The rearrangement uses TRBV5-6 and TRBJ2-2, with TRBD1 as a possible D gene (5 bases). Trimming cost V 5 bases and J 4 bases, with 12 bases left between them. CDR3 length equals 14 residues. The germline V gene has CDR1 SGHDT and CDR2 YYEEEE. This CDR3 reads CASSFQGGTGELFF. The CDR3 region has the DNA TGTGCCAGCAGTTTTCAGGGTGGCACCGGGGAGCTGTTTTTT.

This rearrangement joins TRBV4-3 to TRBJ2-1, with 11 positions matching TRBD2. With 0 bases clipped from V and 4 bases from J, the junction kept 5 bases outside the gene matches. CDR1 is LGHNA and CDR2 is YSLEER in the germline V gene. CDR3 length: 17 residues. The CDR3 DNA reads as TGCGCCAGCAGCCAAGATCCCGGGACTAGCGGTTACAATGAGCAGTTCTTC. Protein product: CASSQDPGTSGYNEQFF.

V usage is TRBV7-9 and J usage is TRBJ2-1, with 11 bases lining up with TRBD2. From germline, CDR1 is SEHNR and CDR2 FQNEAQ (reference sequence). Trimming cost V 4 bases and J 9 bases; bases outside gene matches: 11. CDR3 length equals 16 residues. The CDR3 DNA sequence: TGTGCCAGCAGCTCGGTAGCGGGAGGGCCCCGGGGTGAGCAGTTCTTC. Translation gives CASSSVAGGPRGEQFF.

The V gene is TRBV19, the J gene TRBJ2-1; D is undetermined. The V end was cut by 1 base, the J end by 0 bases, with 7 bases between. CDR3 size: 15 residues. From germline, CDR1 is LNHDA and CDR2 SQIVND (reference sequence). CDR3 region: CASSIAPSSYNEQFF. In nucleotides, the CDR3 is TGTGCCAGTAGTATAGCTCCGAGCTCCTACAATGAGCAGTTCTTC.

This sequence joins TRBV28 and TRBJ2-7, with D tentatively TRBD1 (6 bases). Trimming left V 10 bases short and J 2 bases short, with 9 bases between. The germline gives CDR1 MDHEN, CDR2 SYDVKM. The CDR3 runs 11 residues. The CDR3 is CATWGPYEQYF. In DNA form, the CDR3 reads TGTGCCACCTGGGGGCCCTACGAGCAGTACTTC.

In this sample, this clone turned up once. The chain couples TRBV7-3 to TRBJ2-3, with 7 bases that match TRBD2. Losses at the gene ends were 5 bases for V and 4 bases for J; bases not matched to a gene: 9. The length of the CDR3 is 15 residues. The germline V gene encodes CDR1 SGHTA and CDR2 FQGTGA. DNA for the CDR3: TGTGCCAGCAGCGAAGCGGGGTATCGCTCAGATACGCAGTATTTT. Translated: CASSEAGYRSDTQYF.

The genes are TRBV7-9 and TRBJ1-2, with 11 bases that match TRBD1. With V trimmed by 5 bases and J by 10 bases, 9 bases remained unmatched. CDR3 length: 14 amino acids. Germline V gene sequence: CDR1 SEHNR, CDR2 FQNEAQ (reference sequence). CDR3: CASSHRPGQGDYTF. The CDR3 nucleotides are TGTGCCAGCAGCCATCGGCCGGGACAGGGGGACTACACCTTC.

The rearrangement uses TRBV6-5 and TRBJ2-2; D is ambiguous. Between the trimmed V and J ends, which lost 0 bases and 2 bases, there was a span of 10 bases. Germline V gives CDR1 MNHEY, CDR2 SVGAGI. The CDR3 sequence is 16 residues long. The CDR3 nucleotides read TGTGCCAGCAGTTACTCGACATTGAGAAACACCGGGGAGCTGTTTTTT. It encodes CASSYSTLRNTGELFF.